This is a list of T cell receptor beta chains from one sample in a study of blood T cell repertoires in COVID-19. Here immunoSEQ multiplex PCR was the method, and the copy in TCRdb shows in-frame clones only, minus some. The repertoire holds around 700,000 clones, with approximately 90% as singletons. Material for sequencing was peripheral blood. The receptors come from a woman under 30 with acute or convalescent COVID-19. CDR3s include the opening cysteine and the closing phenylalanine or tryptophan. D genes are given only for firm matches. Only some rows state a clone size, as once, few, many or a class for expanded clones.

CDR3 length	V gene	J gene	D gene	clone size	CDR3 protein	CDR3 DNA
9	TRBV12-3/TRBV12-4	TRBJ2-7	NA	NA	CASSPWDIF	TGTGCCAGCAGTCCCTGGGACATCTTC
14	TRBV27	TRBJ1-2	NA	NA	CASSFRGGQRGYTF	TGTGCCAGCAGTTTTCGGGGGGGCCAGAGGGGCTACACCTTC
13	TRBV5-4	TRBJ1-2	NA	NA	CASSLGRAGAYTF	TGTGCCAGCAGCTTGGGCCGGGCGGGGGCCTACACCTTC
15	TRBV6-4	TRBJ2-1	NA	NA	CASSKGGRSYNEQFF	TGTGCCAGCTCCAAAGGGGGACGCTCCTACAATGAGCAGTTCTTC
15	TRBV6-5	TRBJ2-1	TRBD1	NA	CASRRTGNSYNEQFF	TGTGCCAGCAGGCGGACAGGGAATTCCTACAATGAGCAGTTCTTC
15	TRBV5-5	TRBJ2-1	NA	NA	CASSFGVLSYNEQFF	TGTGCCAGCAGCTTTGGAGTACTCTCCTACAATGAGCAGTTCTTC
15	TRBV10-3	TRBJ1-1	NA	NA	CAISGDRPMNTEAFF	TGTGCCATCAGTGGCGACAGACCGATGAACACTGAAGCTTTCTTT
16	TRBV5-5	TRBJ2-1	TRBD2	NA	CASSPGTSGAYNEQFF	TGTGCCAGCAGCCCCGGGACTAGCGGAGCCTACAATGAGCAGTTCTTC
14	TRBV7-9	TRBJ1-2	NA	NA	CASSASTGLGGYTF	TGTGCCAGCAGCGCCTCCACAGGGTTGGGTGGCTACACCTTC
18	TRBV2	TRBJ1-4	NA	NA	CASSLGSGGLATNEKLFF	TGTGCCAGCAGTCTGGGGTCGGGGGGCTTAGCAACTAATGAAAAACTGTTTTTT
11	TRBV13	TRBJ1-1	NA	NA	CASHSNTEAFF	TGTGCCAGCCACAGTAACACTGAAGCTTTCTTT
15	TRBV4-2	TRBJ1-4	TRBD1	NA	CASSPGTASNEKLFF	TGTGCCAGCAGCCCGGGGACAGCGAGTAATGAAAAACTGTTTTTT
13	TRBV19	TRBJ2-1	NA	NA	CASSRDIYNEQFF	TGTGCCAGTAGCAGGGATATTTACAATGAGCAGTTCTTC
18	TRBV9	TRBJ2-3	TRBD2	NA	CASSQGLAGVVGTDTQYF	TGTGCCAGCAGCCAGGGACTAGCGGGGGTCGTGGGGACAGATACGCAGTATTTT
13	TRBV19	TRBJ1-2	TRBD1	NA	CASSRDSYYGYTF	TGTGCCAGTAGCAGGGACAGCTACTATGGCTACACCTTC
14	TRBV9	TRBJ1-2	NA	NA	CASSVDRGAYGYTF	TGTGCCAGCAGCGTAGATCGGGGGGCTTATGGCTACACCTTC
13	TRBV12-3/TRBV12-4	TRBJ1-3	NA	NA	CASGGRDGNTIYF	TGTGCCAGCGGGGGCAGGGACGGTAACACCATATATTTT
15	TRBV28	TRBJ1-1	NA	NA	CASSPSRGMNTEAFF	TGTGCCAGCAGTCCCTCTCGGGGGATGAACACTGAAGCTTTCTTT
13	TRBV7-9	TRBJ1-5	NA	few	CASSLQGNQPQHF	TGTGCCAGCAGCTTACAGGGCAATCAGCCCCAGCATTTT
15	TRBV20-1	TRBJ1-6	NA	NA	CSASKTAQTDSPLHF	TGCAGTGCTAGTAAGACAGCTCAGACGGATTCACCCCTCCACTTT
13	TRBV12-3/TRBV12-4	TRBJ2-3	NA	NA	CASSFDTTDTQYF	TGTGCCAGCAGTTTTGACACCACAGATACGCAGTATTTT
14	TRBV6-5	TRBJ2-7	NA	NA	CASSHRAGAYEQYF	TGTGCCAGCAGTCATCGGGCAGGGGCCTACGAGCAGTACTTC
13	TRBV5-4	TRBJ1-1	NA	NA	CASSETGSFGAFF	TGTGCCAGCAGCGAAACAGGGTCTTTCGGAGCTTTCTTT
14	TRBV19	TRBJ1-1	NA	NA	CASSIRREVGEAFF	TGTGCCAGTAGTATTCGTAGGGAGGTTGGAGAAGCTTTCTTT
13	TRBV15	TRBJ2-3	TRBD2	NA	CATSRGGTDTQYF	TGTGCCACCAGCAGGGGAGGGACAGATACGCAGTATTTT
14	TRBV28	TRBJ1-2	TRBD1	NA	CASSRSGGYYGYTF	TGTGCCAGCAGTCGATCAGGGGGGTACTATGGCTACACCTTC
17	TRBV11-2	TRBJ2-1	TRBD1	NA	CASSSRPRQGTFHEQFF	TGTGCCAGCAGCTCCCGACCTAGACAGGGTACTTTCCATGAGCAGTTCTTC
14	TRBV2	TRBJ1-1	NA	NA	CASRLGGTNTEAFF	TGTGCCAGCAGACTAGGGGGTACGAACACTGAAGCTTTCTTT
13	TRBV24-1	TRBJ2-3	NA	once	CATSDYSTDTQYF	TGTGCCACCAGTGACTATAGCACAGATACGCAGTATTTT
14	TRBV19	TRBJ2-3	TRBD1	NA	CATRTGSGTDTQYF	TGTGCCACTAGGACAGGATCTGGAACAGATACGCAGTATTTT
15	TRBV3-1/TRBV3-2	TRBJ2-1	NA	once	CASSQGQGYYNEQFF	TGTGCCAGCAGCCAAGGGCAGGGGTACTACAATGAGCAGTTCTTC
15	TRBV6-2/TRBV6-3	TRBJ2-3	TRBD2	NA	CASSSPGRGTDTQYF	TGTGCCAGCAGTTCCCCCGGGAGGGGGACAGATACGCAGTATTTT
14	TRBV5-8	TRBJ1-2	NA	NA	CASSLAWSGDGYTF	TGTGCCAGCAGCTTGGCGTGGTCTGGAGATGGCTACACCTTC
13	TRBV9	TRBJ1-2	TRBD1	NA	CASSSTGGEGYTF	TGTGCCAGCAGCTCCACAGGGGGCGAAGGCTACACCTTC
13	TRBV6-5	TRBJ1-5	NA	few	CASTPRVNQPQHF	TGTGCCAGCACCCCCAGGGTTAATCAGCCCCAGCATTTT
14	TRBV24-1	TRBJ1-4	NA	NA	CATSEARNNEKLFF	TGTGCCACCAGTGAGGCCAGAAACAATGAAAAACTGTTTTTT
15	TRBV6-4	TRBJ1-2	TRBD1	NA	CASSDSPGGEYGYTF	TGTGCCAGCAGTGACTCTCCAGGGGGAGAATATGGCTACACCTTC
15	TRBV2	TRBJ2-5	NA	NA	CASSENTGLGETQYF	TGTGCCAGCAGTGAAAATACTGGACTGGGGGAGACCCAGTACTTC
13	TRBV12-5	TRBJ1-5	NA	once	CASGVRGNQPQHF	TGTGCTAGTGGGGTCCGCGGCAATCAGCCCCAGCATTTT
15	TRBV5-1	TRBJ1-2	TRBD1	NA	CASSLPRTGDYGYTF	TGCGCCAGCAGCTTGCCCAGGACAGGGGACTATGGCTACACCTTC
12	TRBV24-1	TRBJ1-1	NA	NA	CATRTGNTEAFF	TGTGCCACCAGGACAGGGAACACTGAAGCTTTCTTT
17	TRBV9	TRBJ1-1	NA	NA	CASIHITGRRVNTEAFF	TGTGCCAGCATTCATATCACAGGGCGCCGGGTGAACACTGAAGCTTTCTTT
13	TRBV12-3/TRBV12-4	TRBJ1-1	NA	NA	CASSLETDTEAFF	TGTGCCAGCAGTTTAGAGACAGACACTGAAGCTTTCTTT
20	TRBV4-2	TRBJ2-4	TRBD2	NA	CASSQAPGLAGYLAKNIQYF	TGTGCCAGCAGCCAAGCCCCGGGACTAGCGGGGTACCTAGCCAAAAACATTCAGTACTTC
16	TRBV7-9	TRBJ1-1	NA	NA	CASSPTRGAQSSEAFF	TGTGCCAGCAGCCCTACCCGGGGGGCGCAGAGCTCTGAAGCTTTCTTT
12	TRBV15	TRBJ1-2	NA	NA	CATSSPDIYYTF	TGTGCCACCAGCAGTCCCGACATATACTACACCTTC
17	TRBV2	TRBJ2-7	TRBD2	NA	CASRGGLAGIRPYEQYF	TGTGCCAGCAGGGGGGGACTAGCGGGGATAAGGCCCTACGAGCAGTACTTC